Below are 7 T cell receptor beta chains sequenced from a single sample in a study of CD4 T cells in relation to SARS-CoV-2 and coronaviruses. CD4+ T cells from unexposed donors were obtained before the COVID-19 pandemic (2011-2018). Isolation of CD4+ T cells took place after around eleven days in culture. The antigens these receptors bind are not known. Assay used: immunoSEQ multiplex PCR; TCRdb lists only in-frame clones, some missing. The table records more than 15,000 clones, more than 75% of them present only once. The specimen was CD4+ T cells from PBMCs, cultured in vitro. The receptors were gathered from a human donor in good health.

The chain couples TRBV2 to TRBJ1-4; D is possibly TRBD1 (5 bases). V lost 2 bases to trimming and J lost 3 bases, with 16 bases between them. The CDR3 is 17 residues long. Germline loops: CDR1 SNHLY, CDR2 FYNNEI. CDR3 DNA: TGTGCCAGCAGTGAATTCGGCAGGACACAATCTAATGAAAAACTGTTTTTT. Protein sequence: CASSEFGRTQSNEKLFF.

The chain's CDR3 is CASSPSGTGELFF. As DNA, the CDR3 is TGCGCCAGCAGCCCATCAGGGACCGGGGAGCTGTTTTTT. The V gene is TRBV5-1, the J gene TRBJ2-2, with D possibly matching TRBD1 (5 bases). The CDR3 contains 13 residues. Germline V gives CDR1 SGHRS, CDR2 YFSETQ. The V and J ends lost 4 bases and 5 bases respectively, with 9 bases between them.

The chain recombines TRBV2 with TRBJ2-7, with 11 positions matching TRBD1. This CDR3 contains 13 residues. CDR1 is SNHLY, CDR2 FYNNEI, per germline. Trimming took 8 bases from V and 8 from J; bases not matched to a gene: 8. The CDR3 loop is CASGRDRGFQQYF. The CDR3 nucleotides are TGTGCCAGCGGTCGGGACAGGGGGTTTCAGCAGTACTTC.

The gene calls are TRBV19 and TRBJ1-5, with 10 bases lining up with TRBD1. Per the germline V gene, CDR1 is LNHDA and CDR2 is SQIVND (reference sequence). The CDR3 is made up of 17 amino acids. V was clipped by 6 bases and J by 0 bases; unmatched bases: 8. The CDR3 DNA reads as TGTGCCAGTAGAAAAGGGACAGGGGACTATAGCAATCAGCCCCAGCATTTT. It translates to CASRKGTGDYSNQPQHF. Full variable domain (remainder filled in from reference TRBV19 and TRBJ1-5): DGGITQSPKYLFRKEGQNVTLSCEQNLNHDAMYWYRQDPGQGLRLIYYSQIVNDFQKGDIAEGYSVSREKKESFPLTVTSAQKNPTAFYLCASRKGTGDYSNQPQHFGDGTRLSIL.

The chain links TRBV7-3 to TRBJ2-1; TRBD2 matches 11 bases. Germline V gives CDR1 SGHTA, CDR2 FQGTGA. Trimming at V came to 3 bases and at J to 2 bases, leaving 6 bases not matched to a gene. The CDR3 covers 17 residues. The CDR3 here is CASSFTSGSTTYNEQFF. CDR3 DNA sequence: TGTGCCAGCAGCTTTACTAGCGGGAGCACCACCTACAATGAGCAGTTCTTC.

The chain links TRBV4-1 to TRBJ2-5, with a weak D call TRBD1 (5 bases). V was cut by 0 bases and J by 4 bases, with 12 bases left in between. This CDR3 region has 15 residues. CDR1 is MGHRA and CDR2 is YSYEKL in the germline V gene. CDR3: CASSQDPNRIETQYF. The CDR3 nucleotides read TGCGCCAGCAGCCAAGATCCTAACAGGATAGAGACCCAGTACTTC.

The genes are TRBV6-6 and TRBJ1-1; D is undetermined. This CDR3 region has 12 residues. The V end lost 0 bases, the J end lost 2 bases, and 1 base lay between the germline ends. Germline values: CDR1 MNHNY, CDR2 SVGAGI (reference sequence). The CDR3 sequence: CASSYSNTEAFF. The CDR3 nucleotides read TGTGCCAGCAGTTACTCTAACACTGAAGCTTTCTTT.